The source of this T cell receptor beta chain is a study of breast tumors, draining lymph nodes, adjacent tissues. This clonotype has a count of ten or more. The antigen remains undetermined. The CDR3 is 14 residues long. V gave up 0 bases and J gave up 0 bases, with 6 bases separating them. CDR1 and CDR2 from the germline V gene are KGHSH and LQKENI. Findings of the study overall: Tumor repertoires ranked between lymph nodes and nontumor tissue in diversity, with V and J gene preferences.

TCRdb redid the calling of the multiplex PCR reads with MiXCR, one entry per CDR3 protein. The data hold more than 50,000 distinct CDR3 sequences, with under 45% observed a single time. Sequenced: breast tumor tissue. V and J are TRBV18 and TRBJ2-7; D remains ambiguous. This sequence originates from a female donor with breast cancer. Some clones in this sample may be carry-over from other donors' samples. For the CDR3, the DNA is TGTGCCAGCTCACCACCTCCTAGCTCCTACGAGCAGTACTTC. It yields the protein CASSPPPSSYEQYF.